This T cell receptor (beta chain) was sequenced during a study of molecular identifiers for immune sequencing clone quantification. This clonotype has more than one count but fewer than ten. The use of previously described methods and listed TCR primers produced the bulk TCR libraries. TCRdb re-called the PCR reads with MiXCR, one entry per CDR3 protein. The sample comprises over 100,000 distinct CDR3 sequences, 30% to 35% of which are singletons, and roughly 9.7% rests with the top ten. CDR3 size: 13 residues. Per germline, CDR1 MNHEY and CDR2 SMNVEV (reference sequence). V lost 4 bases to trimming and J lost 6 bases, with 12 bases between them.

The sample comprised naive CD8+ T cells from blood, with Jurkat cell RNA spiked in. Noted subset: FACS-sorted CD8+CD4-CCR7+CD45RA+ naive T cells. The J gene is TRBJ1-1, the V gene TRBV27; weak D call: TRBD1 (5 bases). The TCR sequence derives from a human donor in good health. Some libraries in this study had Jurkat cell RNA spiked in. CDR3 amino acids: CASSSADKAEAFF. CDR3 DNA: TGTGCCAGCAGTTCCGCGGACAAAGCTGAAGCTTTCTTT.